The 19 T cell receptor beta chains below were found in one sample sequenced in a study of OX40 agonist ivuxolimab in advanced cancers. Sequenced by immunoSEQ multiplex PCR; TCRdb stores in-frame clones only, minus some. Altogether roughly 60,000 clones are present, 84% being singletons, with the ten largest covering approximately 4.5%. Sequencing used CD4+ or CD8+ T cells sorted from blood, obtained in a trial of the OX40 agonist ivuxolimab. Every receptor here comes from an adult with an advanced solid tumor such as melanoma, head and neck, liver or kidney cancer.

V gene TRBV2 combines with J gene TRBJ1-6; 7 nucleotides line up with TRBD1. Trimming cost V 6 bases and J 9 bases; bases outside gene matches: 17. The CDR3 loop spans 17 amino acids. Germline loops: CDR1 SNHLY, CDR2 FYNNEI. As DNA, the CDR3 is TGTGCCAGCAGCCCGAGACAGGGTTCTCTCGTCGGTTCACCCCTCCACTTT. It specifies CASSPRQGSLVGSPLHF. The whole variable domain, remainder taken from reference TRBV2 and TRBJ1-6, is EPEVTQTPSHQVTQMGQEVILRCVPISNHLYFYWYRQILGQKVEFLVSFYNNEISEKSEIFDDQFSVERPDGSNFTLKIRSTKLEDSAMYFCASSPRQGSLVGSPLHFGNGTRLTVT.

The chain employs TRBV7-3 and TRBJ2-3; perhaps TRBD1 as D (8 bases). Per the germline V gene, CDR1 is SGHTA and CDR2 is FQGTGA. V was clipped by 3 bases and J by 3 bases, with 13 bases between them. The length of the CDR3 is 15 residues. In DNA form, the CDR3 reads TGTGCCAGCAGCTTGCTACAGGGGGGGACAGATACGCAGTATTTT. Protein: CASSLLQGGTDTQYF.

This clone was counted a few times. The V and J genes are TRBV30 and TRBJ1-2; 7 bases are shared with TRBD1. CDR1 is GTSNPN, CDR2 SVGIG, per germline (reference sequence). Unmatched junction bases numbered 18, after V lost 0 bases and J lost 8 bases. The CDR3 loop spans 17 amino acids. CDR3 bases: TGTGCCTGGAGTGTACGCGGAAGGGGGCGAACTAAGATCGGCTACACCTTC. It specifies CAWSVRGRGRTKIGYTF. Combining the CDR3 with reference TRBV30 and TRBJ1-2 gives the whole variable domain SQTIHQWPATLVQPVGSPLSLECTVEGTSNPNLYWYRQAAGRGLQLLFYSVGIGQISSEVPQNLSASRPQDRQFILSSKKLLLSDSGFYLCAWSVRGRGRTKIGYTFGSGTRLTVV.

The chain uses TRBV5-1 and TRBJ1-2; 12 nucleotides agree with TRBD1. Germline V gene data show CDR1 as SGHRS and CDR2 as YFSETQ. The CDR3 runs to 16 residues. With V trimmed by 3 bases and J by 7 bases, 10 bases remained unmatched. In DNA form, the CDR3 reads TGCGCCAGCAGCTCACCGGGACAGGGGGCAATCTCTGGCTACACCTTC. It specifies CASSSPGQGAISGYTF.

The table lists this clone with a count of one. The chain links TRBV5-6 to TRBJ2-7; 9 bases align to TRBD2. The CDR3 sequence is 15 residues long. V lost 3 bases, J lost 2 bases, and 6 bases stayed unmatched. The V gene's germline CDR1 is SGHDT and CDR2 YYEEEE. The CDR3 DNA is TGTGCCAGCAGCTACCGCGGGGGGGCCACCTACGAGCAGTACTTC. This encodes CASSYRGGATYEQYF. The full variable domain, completed using reference TRBV5-6 and TRBJ2-7, is DAGVTQSPTHLIKTRGQQVTLRCSPKSGHDTVSWYQQALGQGPQFIFQYYEEEERQRGNFPDRFSGHQFPNYSSELNVNALLLGDSALYLCASSYRGGATYEQYFGPGTRLTVT.

This clone has only one observation. The chain is built from TRBV2 and TRBJ2-7; 10 bases are a match to TRBD1. The germline V gene has CDR1 SNHLY and CDR2 FYNNEI. CDR3 length equals 12 residues. V lost 8 bases, J lost 2 bases, and 0 bases stayed unmatched. CDR3 nucleotide sequence: TGTGCCAGCGGACAGGGGGCCTACGAGCAGTACTTC. Residues: CASGQGAYEQYF.

The chain carries TRBV5-4 and TRBJ2-1; the match to TRBD2 covers 7 bases. The CDR3 length is 16 residues. V dropped 4 bases and J dropped 7; count of bases not matched to a gene: 14. From germline, CDR1 is SGHNT and CDR2 YYREEE (reference sequence). The CDR3 coding sequence is TGTGCCAGCAGCCGCTTAGGCGGGAGCGGGGATAATGAGCAGTTCTTC. This translates into CASSRLGGSGDNEQFF.

The rearrangement uses TRBV28 and TRBJ2-3, with 10 bases lining up with TRBD1. The length of the CDR3 is 15 residues. CDR1 is MDHEN, CDR2 SYDVKM, per germline. V gave up 2 bases and J gave up 5 bases; unmatched junction bases: 4. CDR3 bases: TGTGCCAGCAGTTTAGGGACAGGGGTGAAAGATACGCAGTATTTT. Translation: CASSLGTGVKDTQYF.

V usage is TRBV6-5 and J usage is TRBJ1-1, with D unclear. Per germline, CDR1 MNHEY and CDR2 SVGAGI. V lost 6 bases, J lost 1 base, and 9 bases lay in between. The CDR3 runs to 13 residues. CDR3 loop: CASSPSKNTEAFF. CDR3 DNA: TGTGCCAGCAGCCCGTCGAAGAACACTGAAGCTTTCTTT.

The chain recombines TRBV5-5 with TRBJ1-5; the D gene is possibly TRBD1 (6 bases). CDR3 length: 15 amino acids. V was shortened by 0 bases and J by 5 bases, with 12 bases between the two germline ends. Germline values: CDR1 SGHKS, CDR2 YYEKEE (reference sequence). CDR3 in DNA: TGTGCCAGCAGCTTGGTCAGGGGTGGCGATCAGCCCCAGCATTTT. Translated, it gives CASSLVRGGDQPQHF.

The chain links TRBV21-1 to TRBJ2-2. TRBV21-1 has pseudogene status. The CDR3 extends over 18 amino acids. CDR3 in DNA: TGTGCCAGCAGCAAAGCAGCCCAAGTCCGGGCCCATGCCGGGGAGCTGTTTTTT. Translated: CASSKAAQVRAHAGELFF.

This clone was seen a single time. The chain recombines TRBV4-1 with TRBJ1-1, with a weak D call TRBD1 (5 bases). From germline, CDR1 is MGHRA and CDR2 YSYEKL. This CDR3 spans 16 amino acids. The V and J ends lost 2 bases and 4 bases respectively, with 17 bases between them. The CDR3 sequence: CASSQPNRKRGTEAFF. CDR3 sequence (DNA): TGCGCCAGCAGCCAACCCAACAGGAAAAGGGGCACTGAAGCTTTCTTT.

There are a few counts of this clone. The chain uses TRBV5-1 and TRBJ2-7; D gene unclear. V lost 0 bases and J 2 bases, leaving 15 bases between the germline ends. The CDR3 is 16 residues long. The germline V gene has CDR1 SGHRS and CDR2 YFSETQ. Here the CDR3 reads CASSLAYLRPPYEQYF. DNA of the CDR3: TGCGCCAGCAGCTTGGCCTATTTACGGCCCCCCTACGAGCAGTACTTC.

The chain combines TRBV10-3 with TRBJ2-7, with D possibly TRBD2 on 5 matching bases. Looked up from germline, CDR1 is ENHRY and CDR2 is SYGVKD. The V gene lost 3 bases and the J gene lost 0 bases, with 15 bases spanning the gap. The CDR3 spans 16 residues. This chain's CDR3 is CAISDPTGGFSYEQYF. CDR3 DNA sequence: TGTGCCATCAGTGACCCCACCGGAGGCTTCTCCTACGAGCAGTACTTC.

V gene TRBV10-3 combines with J gene TRBJ2-7; D uncertain. This CDR3 spans 12 amino acids. CDR1 is ENHRY and CDR2 is SYGVKD in the germline V gene. V was trimmed by 10 bases and J by 2 bases, leaving 12 bases between them. As DNA, the CDR3 is TGTGCCAGCAGACCCTATGCCTACGAGCAGTACTTC. As protein: CASRPYAYEQYF.

The V call is TRBV6-6, the J call TRBJ2-5; D call uncertain. Germline CDR1 MNHNY, CDR2 SVGAGI (reference sequence). V was pared by 6 bases and J by 0 bases, with 8 bases between. The CDR3 is 13 residues long. This CDR3 reads CASSRSYQETQYF. CDR3 DNA sequence: TGTGCCAGCAGCCGCTCCTACCAAGAGACCCAGTACTTC.

The chain combines TRBV7-2 with TRBJ2-3; D is possibly TRBD1 or TRBD2 (5 bases each). Germline V gene sequence: CDR1 SGHTA, CDR2 FQGNSA. V dropped 5 bases and J dropped 8 bases, with 20 bases sitting between them. This CDR3 is 15 amino acids long. The CDR3 here is CASSLGTGLVATQYF. The CDR3 bases are TGTGCCAGCAGCCTCGGGACGGGGCTTGTGGCTACGCAGTATTTT.

The chain combines TRBV6-6 with TRBJ1-5; D is unresolved. The CDR3 is 14 residues long. Germline-derived CDR1 and CDR2 are MNHNY and SVGAGI (reference sequence). Trimming removed 6 bases at V and 6 bases at J, with 15 bases between. CDR3 residues: CASRPLGNRQPQHF. The CDR3 region has the DNA TGTGCCAGCAGGCCTTTGGGAAACCGTCAGCCCCAGCATTTT.

The rearrangement links TRBV18 to TRBJ1-4; weak D call: TRBD1 (5 bases). The ends were cut back, 6 bases at V and 0 bases at J, with 11 bases in the middle. CDR3 size: 15 residues. The germline V gene encodes CDR1 KGHSH and CDR2 LQKENI. CDR3 DNA: TGTGCCAGCTCCGGGGGTCACGCAACTAATGAAAAACTGTTTTTT. Amino acids: CASSGGHATNEKLFF.